One and the same sample provided the 9 T cell receptor beta chains below, sequenced in a study of Ad26.COV2.S vaccination and SARS-CoV-2 variants (TCRdb year 2021). The library was made by the immunoSEQ multiplex PCR assay. Not all clones reach the TCRdb copy of this immuneACCESS table, which keeps in-frame sequences only. Checked studies attribute under half of the gap to unresolved V genes and leave the rest unexplained. This sample lists 350,000 to 450,000 clones; approximately 92% were detected once. The ten most abundant clones make up about 1.6% of the sample. The treatment or condition label, as the study defines it: over 15 received Ad26.COV2.S at low or high dose, single or two shots; about five received placebo; per-sample allocation not given. Repertoires of vaccine and placebo recipients were sequenced from samples collected on day 63 after the first injection. Source: peripheral blood, taken in a trial of Ad26.COV2.S vaccine versus placebo. Receptors were obtained from a person aged 18-60 years who received the Ad26.COV2.S COVID-19 vaccine or a placebo.

The chain's CDR3 is CASSLVSRGQGQYF. In DNA form, the CDR3 reads TGTGCCAGCAGCTTAGTAAGCAGGGGGCAAGGGCAGTACTTC. This chain joins TRBV7-2 and TRBJ2-7; 8 bases are shared with TRBD1. The CDR3 has 14 residues. Germline V CDR1 and CDR2: SGHTA, FQGNSA. J lost 9 bases, V lost 1 base, and 8 bases had no gene match.

This chain connects TRBV7-6 to TRBJ1-2; D may be TRBD1 (5 bases). Germline values: CDR1 SGHVS, CDR2 FNYEAQ. The CDR3 is made up of 15 amino acids. V was pared by 1 base and J by 0 bases, with 9 bases between. In DNA form, the CDR3 reads TGTGCCAGCAGCTTAGGGGGGTCAGCTAACTATGGCTACACCTTC. It specifies CASSLGGSANYGYTF.

The chain employs TRBV7-2 and TRBJ2-1; perhaps TRBD2 as D (5 bases). Per the germline V gene, CDR1 is SGHTA and CDR2 is FQGNSA. V was shortened by 1 base and J by 11 bases, with 18 bases between the two germline ends. The CDR3 sequence is 15 residues long. CDR3 in DNA: TGTGCCAGCAGCTTAGGGGGAAACTTGGGAGATAAGCAGTTCTTC. Translation gives CASSLGGNLGDKQFF.

The rearrangement links TRBV20-1 to TRBJ2-5, with D tentatively TRBD2 (5 bases). Per germline, CDR1 DFQATT and CDR2 SNEGSKA (reference sequence). The CDR3 contains 13 residues. Trimming removed 3 bases at V and 5 bases at J, with 13 bases between. CDR3 residues: CSASVARRETQYF. CDR3 in DNA: TGCAGTGCTAGTGTTGCTAGGAGGGAGACCCAGTACTTC.

The CDR3 DNA is TGTGCCAGCAGCTTTGGAGAGACCCAGTACTTC. It is translated as CASSFGETQYF. The genes are TRBV13 and TRBJ2-5, with D uncertain. Deletions cut 3 bases from V and 4 bases from J, with 3 bases between. The CDR3 sequence is 11 residues long. The germline gives CDR1 PRHDT, CDR2 FYEKMQ (reference sequence).

V usage is TRBV4-3 and J usage is TRBJ1-3, with D uncertain. Germline values: CDR1 LGHNA, CDR2 YSLEER. V was clipped by 0 bases and J by 9 bases, with 18 bases between them. The CDR3 has 16 residues. The CDR3 sequence: CASSQDRVRGSATIYF. CDR3 coding DNA: TGCGCCAGCAGCCAAGACCGGGTTAGAGGGTCTGCCACCATATATTTT.

The chain links TRBV7-9 to TRBJ2-7, with D perhaps given as TRBD1 or TRBD2 (6 bases each). The CDR3 is 14 residues long. Germline CDR1 is SEHNR and CDR2 is FQNEAQ (reference sequence). V was clipped by 7 bases and J by 2 bases, with 15 bases between them. The CDR3 reads CASTLGGGAYEQYF. CDR3 DNA sequence: TGTGCCAGCACTCTGGGGGGCGGAGCCTACGAGCAGTACTTC.

J is TRBJ2-5 and V is TRBV27, with a possible D match to TRBD2 (5 bases). The CDR3 extends over 15 amino acids. CDR1 is MNHEY, CDR2 SMNVEV, per germline (reference sequence). The V gene lost 6 bases and the J gene lost 4 bases, with 18 bases spanning the gap. For the CDR3, the DNA is TGTGCCAGCAGCCTGCTCGGAGGCGGTTTAGAGACCCAGTACTTC. Amino acid sequence: CASSLLGGGLETQYF.

The V and J genes are TRBV7-7 and TRBJ2-3; a possible D gene is TRBD1 (5 bases). CDR3 size: 13 residues. Germline lookup yields CDR1 SSHAT and CDR2 FNYEAQ (reference sequence). V was pared by 1 base and J by 5 bases, with 7 bases between. In nucleotides, the CDR3 is TGTGCCAGCAGCTTAGTAAGGGGAGATACGCAGTATTTT. Protein product: CASSLVRGDTQYF.